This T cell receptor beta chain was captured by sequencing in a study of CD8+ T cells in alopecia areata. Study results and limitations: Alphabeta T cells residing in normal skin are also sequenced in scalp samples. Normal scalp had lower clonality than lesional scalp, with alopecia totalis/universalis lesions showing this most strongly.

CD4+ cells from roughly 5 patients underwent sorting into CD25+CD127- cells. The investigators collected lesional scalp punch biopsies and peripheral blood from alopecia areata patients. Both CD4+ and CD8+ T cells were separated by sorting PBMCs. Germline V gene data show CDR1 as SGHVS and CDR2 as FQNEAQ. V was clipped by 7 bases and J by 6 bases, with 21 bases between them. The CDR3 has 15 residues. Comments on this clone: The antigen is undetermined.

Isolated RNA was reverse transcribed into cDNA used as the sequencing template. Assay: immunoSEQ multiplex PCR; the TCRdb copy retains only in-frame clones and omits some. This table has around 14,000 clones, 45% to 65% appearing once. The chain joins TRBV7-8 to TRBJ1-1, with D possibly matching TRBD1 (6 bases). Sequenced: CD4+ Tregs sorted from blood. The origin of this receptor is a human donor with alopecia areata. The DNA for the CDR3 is TGTGCCAGCACCCTAGGGGGGGCGGGCTCTGCTGAAGCTTTCTTT. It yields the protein CASTLGGAGSAEAFF. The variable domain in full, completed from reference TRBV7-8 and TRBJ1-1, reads GAGVSQSPRYKVAKRGQDVALRCDPISGHVSLFWYQQALGQGPEFLTYFQNEAQLDKSGLPSDRFFAERPEGSVSTLKIQRTQQEDSAVYLCASTLGGAGSAEAFFGQGTRLTVV.